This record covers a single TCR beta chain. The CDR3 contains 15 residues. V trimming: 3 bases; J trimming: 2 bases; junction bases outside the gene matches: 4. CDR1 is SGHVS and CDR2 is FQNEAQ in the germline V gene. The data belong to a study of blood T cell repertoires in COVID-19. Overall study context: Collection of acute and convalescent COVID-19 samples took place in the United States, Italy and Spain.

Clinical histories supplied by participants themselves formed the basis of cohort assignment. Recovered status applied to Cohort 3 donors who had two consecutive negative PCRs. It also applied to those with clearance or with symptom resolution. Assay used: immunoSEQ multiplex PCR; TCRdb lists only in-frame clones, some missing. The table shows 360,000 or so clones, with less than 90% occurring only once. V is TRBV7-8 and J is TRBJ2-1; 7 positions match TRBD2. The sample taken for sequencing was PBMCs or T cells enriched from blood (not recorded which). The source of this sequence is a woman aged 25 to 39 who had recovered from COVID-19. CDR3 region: CASSFASGAYNEQFF. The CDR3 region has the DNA TGTGCCAGCAGCTTTGCGAGCGGGGCCTACAATGAGCAGTTCTTC.